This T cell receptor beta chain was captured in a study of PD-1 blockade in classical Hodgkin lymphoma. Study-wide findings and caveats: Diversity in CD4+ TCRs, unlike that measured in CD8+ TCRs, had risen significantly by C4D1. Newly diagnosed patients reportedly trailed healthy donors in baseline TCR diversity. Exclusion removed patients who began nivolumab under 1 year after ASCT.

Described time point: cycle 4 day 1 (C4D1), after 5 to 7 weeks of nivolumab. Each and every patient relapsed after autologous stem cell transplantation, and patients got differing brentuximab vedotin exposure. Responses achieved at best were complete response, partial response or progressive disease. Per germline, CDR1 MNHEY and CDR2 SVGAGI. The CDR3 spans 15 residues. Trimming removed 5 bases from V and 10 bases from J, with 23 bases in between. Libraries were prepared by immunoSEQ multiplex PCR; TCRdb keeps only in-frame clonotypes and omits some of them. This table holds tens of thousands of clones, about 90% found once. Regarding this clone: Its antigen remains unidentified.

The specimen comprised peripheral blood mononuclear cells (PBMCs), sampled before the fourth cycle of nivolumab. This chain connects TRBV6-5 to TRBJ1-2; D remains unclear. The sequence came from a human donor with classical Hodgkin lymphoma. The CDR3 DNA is TGTGCCAGCAGTGGCGCTAGGGCCCCCTCCTCATCCTACACCTTC. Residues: CASSGARAPSSSYTF.